This TCR beta chain comes out of a study of technical replicates of blood from several donors. The CDR3 has 16 amino acids. After removal of 0 bases from V and 4 bases from J, the junction contained 6 bases not matched to a gene. Per germline, CDR1 MGHRA and CDR2 YSYEKL. TCRdb's copy holds only in-frame clones and misses some; the assay was immunoSEQ multiplex PCR. The table lists about 64,000 clones, 80% to 90% of them singletons. The sample taken for sequencing was PBMCs. The chain combines TRBV4-1 with TRBJ2-3; TRBD2 aligns across 8 bases. The TCR was taken from a human donor in good health. Some clones in this sample may be carry-over from other donors' samples. The CDR3, as DNA: TGCGCCAGCAGCCAAGATGGCCCGGGAGGGCCAGATACGCAGTATTTT. It translates to CASSQDGPGGPDTQYF.